A selection of T cell receptor beta chains follows, all from one sample in a study of control samples from healthy donors and cancer patients. Data came from immunoSEQ multiplex PCR; TCRdb stores just in-frame clones and leaves some out. The profile shows about 120,000 clones, roughly 90% of them singletons. Source material: PBMCs. All receptors derive from a woman aged 55-69 years with lung cancer. The CDR3 runs from the conserved cysteine through the conserved F or W. The D gene is left open where the match is weak. Size is omitted from some rows. Given values are once, few, many or a class for expanded clones.

v_call	j_call	d_call	clone_size	cdr3_nt	cdr3_aa
TRBV7-3	TRBJ1-2	TRBD1	-	TGTGCCAGCAGCCCGGGGGACAGGACTAACTATGGCTACACCTTC	CASSPGDRTNYGYTF
TRBV6-1	TRBJ2-4	-	-	TGTGCCAGCAGTGAAGCCCCTTGGGGTTCCAAAAACATTCAGTACTTC	CASSEAPWGSKNIQYF
TRBV27	TRBJ2-1	TRBD1	-	TGTGCCAGCAGTTCTTTGCGACAGGGTGGTCTCCACAATGAGCAGTTCTTC	CASSSLRQGGLHNEQFF
TRBV10-3	TRBJ2-1	TRBD2	-	TGTGCCATACTAGCGGGAGATGACAATGAGCAGTTCTTC	CAILAGDDNEQFF
TRBV27	TRBJ1-2	-	-	TGTGCCAGCCGACCGGGGGGCGTTGGCTATGGCTACACCTTC	CASRPGGVGYGYTF
TRBV3-1/TRBV3-2	TRBJ2-2	TRBD1	-	TGTGCCAGCAGCCAGACAGGGTCGGCCGGGGAGCTGTTTTTT	CASSQTGSAGELFF
TRBV5-8	TRBJ1-6	TRBD1	once	TGTGCCAGCAGCCCGGGACAGGACTATAATTCACCCCTCCACTTT	CASSPGQDYNSPLHF
TRBV11-1	TRBJ2-7	TRBD1	-	TGTGCCAGCAGCCCGGACAGGTCTGGCGAGCAGTACTTC	CASSPDRSGEQYF
TRBV7-2	TRBJ2-6	-	-	TGTGCCAGCAGCTTATTTGGCAGGGGCCACTCTGGGGCCAACGTCCTGACTTTC	CASSLFGRGHSGANVLTF
TRBV18	TRBJ1-5	-	-	TGTGCCAGCTCACCGTCGACAGATAGCAATCAGCCCCAGCATTTT	CASSPSTDSNQPQHF
TRBV19	TRBJ1-5	-	-	TGTGCCAGTAGTATAGATAAACAGGGTCAGCATTTT	CASSIDKQGQHF
TRBV7-9	TRBJ1-5	-	-	TGTGCCAGCAGCCCCGTCGGGGGTATCAATCAGCCCCAGCATTTT	CASSPVGGINQPQHF
TRBV19	TRBJ2-5	-	-	TGTGCCAGCGGGGAGGGGGCGTCTTCCCAAGAGACCCAGTACTTC	CASGEGASSQETQYF
TRBV12-3/TRBV12-4	TRBJ1-1	-	once	TGTGCCAGCAGTCTAAGAGGAGGGGAAGCTTTCTTT	CASSLRGGEAFF
TRBV7-2	TRBJ1-1	-	-	TGTGCCAGCAGCTTAGTAGGTACTCCGGGTGGGGCTTTCTTT	CASSLVGTPGGAFF
TRBV9	TRBJ2-1	-	-	TGTGCCAGCAGCCCGGGCGTGGGACATTACAATGAGCAGTTCTTC	CASSPGVGHYNEQFF
TRBV12-3/TRBV12-4	TRBJ1-2	-	-	TGTGCCAGCAGTTTAATGCAGGATGGAGGCTACACCTTC	CASSLMQDGGYTF
TRBV3-1/TRBV3-2	TRBJ2-7	-	-	TGTGCCAGCAGCTTCCAACGGGCATCCTACGAGCAGTACTTC	CASSFQRASYEQYF
TRBV3-1/TRBV3-2	TRBJ2-1	-	-	TGTGCCAGCAGCCAAGTTCCGAGAGGGGGGGAGCTGTTCAATGAGCAGTTCTTC	CASSQVPRGGELFNEQFF
TRBV15	TRBJ2-7	-	-	TGTGCCACCAGCCCCGCGGGAAGCAGAGGAAGCGAGCAGTACTTC	CATSPAGSRGSEQYF
TRBV7-2	TRBJ1-4	-	-	TGTGCCAGCAGCTTTGGCAGGGGAAGGGAAAAACTGTTTTTT	CASSFGRGREKLFF
TRBV5-1	TRBJ2-7	-	-	TGCGCCAGCAGCTTGGATCTTGGGGGGGCTGGCGAGCAGTACTTC	CASSLDLGGAGEQYF
TRBV6-2/TRBV6-3	TRBJ1-2	-	-	TGTGCCAGCAGTTACCCCGGGACGGGCTATGGCTACACCTTC	CASSYPGTGYGYTF
TRBV5-8	TRBJ2-1	-	-	TGTGCCAGCAGCTACCGGATCAGGGGCGCTAGACACTCCTACAATGAGCAGTTCTTC	CASSYRIRGARHSYNEQFF
TRBV2	TRBJ2-1	TRBD2	-	TGTGCCAGCAGTGTGACTAGCGGGAGTACGAATGAGCAGTTCTTC	CASSVTSGSTNEQFF
TRBV20-1	TRBJ2-7	-	-	TGCAGTGCTAGAGTGATAAGCGAGCAGTACTTC	CSARVISEQYF
TRBV15	TRBJ1-5	-	few	TGTGCCACCAGCAGAGGATTGCAGGGAGTAAGTCAGCCCCAGCATTTT	CATSRGLQGVSQPQHF
TRBV2	TRBJ1-2	TRBD1	-	TGTGCCAGCAGTGAACAGGGGGATCCTTATGGCTACACCTTC	CASSEQGDPYGYTF
TRBV7-2	TRBJ1-2	TRBD1	-	TGTGCCAGCAGCCTGGACAGGGTCTATGGCTACACCTTC	CASSLDRVYGYTF
TRBV7-3	TRBJ2-1	-	-	TGTGCCAGCAGCCCCGGGGTAGCGGATGAGCAGTTCTTC	CASSPGVADEQFF
TRBV30	TRBJ2-2	-	-	TGTGCCCGGAGGGGCCAGGGTTCCGGGGAGCTGTTTTTT	CARRGQGSGELFF
TRBV11-2	TRBJ2-2	-	-	TGTGCCAGCAGCTTAGGACCATTTCGACGGTACACCGGGGAGCTGTTTTTT	CASSLGPFRRYTGELFF
TRBV7-9	TRBJ2-7	-	few	TGTGCCAGCAGCACGCAGGGGTTAGGGTCGTCCGAGCAGTACTTC	CASSTQGLGSSEQYF
TRBV5-1	TRBJ2-2	-	-	TGCGCCAGCAGCTTGGCAGTGAGGGAAGGGTACACCGGGGAGCTGTTTTTT	CASSLAVREGYTGELFF
TRBV7-2	TRBJ2-5	-	-	TGTGCCAGCAGCTTAAGTAGAGGGGCCCAGCGGGAGACCCAGTACTTC	CASSLSRGAQRETQYF
TRBV19	TRBJ2-1	-	-	TGTGCCAGTAGCCCCTCTGTACCCAACAATGAGCAGTTCTTC	CASSPSVPNNEQFF
TRBV9	TRBJ1-3	-	-	TGTGCCAGCAGCGTAGACGAGGGAAACACCATATATTTT	CASSVDEGNTIYF
TRBV2	TRBJ1-1	-	-	TGTGCCAGCCAGGCGGGGGGGAACACTGAAGCTTTCTTT	CASQAGGNTEAFF
TRBV7-9	TRBJ2-1	TRBD2	-	TGTGCCAGCAGCTCCGCGTCTAGCGGGAGTCGGCACAATGAGCAGTTCTTC	CASSSASSGSRHNEQFF
TRBV7-8	TRBJ2-5	-	-	TGTGCCAGCAGTTTTCAGGGGTGGGAGACCCAGTACTTC	CASSFQGWETQYF
TRBV19	TRBJ2-6	-	-	TGTGCCAGTAGTATAGATGCTCAGGAGCTTTACTCTGGGGCCAACGTCCTGACTTTC	CASSIDAQELYSGANVLTF
TRBV25-1	TRBJ1-1	-	-	TGTGCCAGCAGTGAATATCGGGCAGGGGACACTGAAGCTTTCTTT	CASSEYRAGDTEAFF
TRBV21-1	TRBJ1-5	-	few	TGTGCCAGCAGCAAAGTGGGGGCAGGGGGTGATTCGGGCAATCAGCCCCAGCATTTT	CASSKVGAGGDSGNQPQHF
TRBV4-3	TRBJ2-1	-	-	TGCGCCAGCAGCCAAGATCGGGCCTCTTGGAATGAGCAGTTCTTC	CASSQDRASWNEQFF
TRBV23-1	TRBJ1-5	TRBD1	-	TGCGCCAGCAGTCCGACAGGGGGAGATGGCAATCAGCCCCAGCATTTT	CASSPTGGDGNQPQHF
TRBV7-3	TRBJ1-6	TRBD1	-	TGTGCCAGCAGCCTCCGGGACAGCGATAATTCACCCCTCCACTTT	CASSLRDSDNSPLHF
TRBV6-1	TRBJ1-1	TRBD1	-	TGTGCCAGCAGTGATAGACAGGGGGTTGTCACTGAAGCTTTCTTT	CASSDRQGVVTEAFF
TRBV20-1	TRBJ2-5	-	-	TGCAGTGCTAGTAAGGGACTGCAGGGGGAGACCCAGTACTTC	CSASKGLQGETQYF
TRBV13	TRBJ1-6	-	-	TGTGCCAGCAGCGGGGGAAATAATTCACCCCTCCACTTT	CASSGGNNSPLHF
TRBV6-2/TRBV6-3	TRBJ2-4	-	-	TGTGCCAGCAGCAGTCCTATACCCTTTGCCAAAAACATTCAGTACTTC	CASSSPIPFAKNIQYF
TRBV19	TRBJ2-1	-	-	TGTGCCAGTAGTATAGGACCCCCGGGCAGGGACCACTACAATGAGCAGTTCTTC	CASSIGPPGRDHYNEQFF
TRBV25-1	TRBJ2-3	TRBD2	-	TGTGCCACCATTCGAAGCGGGGGAGGATCAGATACGCAGTATTTT	CATIRSGGGSDTQYF
TRBV12-3/TRBV12-4	TRBJ1-2	-	once	TGTGCCAGCAGTCCTCAGGGTGACTATGGCTACACCTTC	CASSPQGDYGYTF